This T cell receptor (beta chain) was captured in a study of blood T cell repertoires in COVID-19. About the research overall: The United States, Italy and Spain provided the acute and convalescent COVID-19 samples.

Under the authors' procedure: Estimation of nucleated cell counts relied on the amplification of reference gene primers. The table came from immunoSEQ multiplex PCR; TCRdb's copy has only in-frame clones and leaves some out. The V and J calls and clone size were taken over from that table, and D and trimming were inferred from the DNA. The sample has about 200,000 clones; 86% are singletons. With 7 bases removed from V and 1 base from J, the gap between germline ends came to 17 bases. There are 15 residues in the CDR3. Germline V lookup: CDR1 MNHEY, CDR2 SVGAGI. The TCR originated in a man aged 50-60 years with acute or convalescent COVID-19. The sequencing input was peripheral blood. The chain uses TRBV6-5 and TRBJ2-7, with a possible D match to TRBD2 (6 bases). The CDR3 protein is CASILWPGGSYEQYF. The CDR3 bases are TGTGCCAGCATCCTATGGCCCGGGGGTTCCTACGAGCAGTACTTC.